These 6 T cell receptor beta chains were sequenced from one sample in a study of CD8 T cells in ankylosing spondylitis. Study outcomes and limitations: Within ankylosing spondylitis blood, a TCR beta motif made up of under 10 highly homologous variants appeared to be characteristic.

No cognate antigen is known for these TCRs. TCRdb re-analysed the 5' RACE reads in MiXCR, keeping a single row per CDR3 protein. This sample carries fewer than 500,000 distinct CDR3 sequences, 20% to 25% of them seen once, and the ten largest clones take approximately 15%. Sequenced material: blood, either unsorted or a sorted T cell fraction (not recorded which). The receptors originated from a male donor with ankylosing spondylitis.

DNA for the CDR3: TGTGCCAGCAGTGATAGCGGGAGATCCACCTACAATGAGCAGTTCTTC. It specifies CASSDSGRSTYNEQFF. V and J are TRBV28 and TRBJ2-1, with 9 positions matching TRBD2. The CDR3 is made up of 16 amino acids. The V gene end was trimmed by 5 bases and the J gene end by 2 bases; junction bases not matched to a gene: 7. The germline V gene encodes CDR1 MDHEN and CDR2 SYDVKM.

The chain carries TRBV12-3 or TRBV12-4 and TRBJ1-5; tentatively, D is TRBD1 (5 bases). V shed 6 bases and J shed 7 bases, with 13 bases lying between them. This CDR3 is 13 amino acids long. The CDR3, as DNA: TGTGCCAGCAGGTGGCAGGGTGGACAGCCCCAGCATTTT. Its translation: CASRWQGGQPQHF.

The chain uses TRBV5-5 and TRBJ2-5; tentative D call: TRBD2 (6 bases). The CDR3 has 16 amino acids. Germline values: CDR1 SGHKS, CDR2 YYEKEE (reference sequence). Trimming pared 4 bases from V and 4 bases from J, leaving 20 bases between. CDR3 DNA sequence: TGTGCCAGCAGCGCGGGACTGCCCGGGAGAGGAGAGACCCAGTACTTC. Encoded protein: CASSAGLPGRGETQYF.

This chain uses TRBV3-1 with TRBJ1-5, with no clear D. The CDR3 runs 12 residues. Germline V CDR1 and CDR2: LGHDT, YNNKEL (reference sequence). V lost 3 bases and J 6 bases, leaving 6 bases between the germline ends. CDR3 sequence reads: CASSQFGQPQHF. The CDR3 DNA is TGTGCCAGCAGCCAGTTCGGTCAGCCCCAGCATTTT.

This clonotype was observed a few times. This chain links TRBV12-3 or TRBV12-4 with TRBJ2-7; D may be TRBD2 (6 bases). The CDR3 sequence is 16 residues long. The V and J ends lost 6 bases and 0 bases respectively, with 18 bases between them. CDR3 DNA: TGTGCCAGCAGCCAGACTAGTCGGACCAGCTCCTACGAGCAGTACTTC. It specifies CASSQTSRTSSYEQYF.

The rearrangement joins TRBV20-1 to TRBJ2-1; possible D gene TRBD1, 5 bases. The germline CDR1 and CDR2 sequences are DFQATT and SNEGSKA (reference sequence). The CDR3 extends over 14 amino acids. Between the trimmed V and J ends, which lost 3 bases and 0 bases, there was a span of 9 bases. The CDR3 DNA reads as TGCAGTGCTAGTGTGGACACCTCCTACAATGAGCAGTTCTTC. Amino acid sequence: CSASVDTSYNEQFF.